The 24 T cell receptor beta chains given below trace back to one sample, sequenced in a study of T-cell memory formation after mild COVID-19. TCRdb re-derived calls from the 5' RACE reads in MiXCR, one entry per CDR3 protein. The data hold over 450,000 distinct CDR3 sequences, with roughly 20% observed a single time. Sequencing was done on a sample of PBMCs or a T cell subset sorted from them (not recorded which). All receptors come from an adult woman who had mild COVID-19 (a few samples of this study predate the infection). Cell type and time point are not known.

This clonotype showed up just a few times. The V gene is TRBV29-1, the J gene TRBJ1-2; a possible D gene is TRBD1 (6 bases). Germline values: CDR1 SQVTM, CDR2 ANQGSEA. This CDR3 is 11 amino acids long. V was trimmed by 8 bases and J by 5 bases, leaving 12 bases between them. The CDR3 DNA reads TGCAGCATATCAAGGGGGTATGGCTACACCTTC. It codes for CSISRGYGYTF.

The chain links TRBV25-1 to TRBJ2-7; D perhaps matches TRBD1 (7 bases). The germline V and J ends were trimmed by 3 bases and 12 bases, with 21 bases remaining between them. The germline V gene encodes CDR1 MGHDK and CDR2 SYGVNS. This CDR3 spans 14 amino acids. The CDR3 protein is CASSDGRQGVISYF. The CDR3 nucleotides are TGTGCCAGCAGTGATGGGAGGCAGGGGGTGATATCGTACTTC.

Only a few counts were recorded for this clonotype. The chain is built from TRBV11-3 and TRBJ2-2, with D perhaps TRBD2 (7 bases). Germline loops: CDR1 SGHNT, CDR2 YENEEA. CDR3 length: 14 amino acids. V was cut by 3 bases and J by 6 bases, with 11 bases left in between. This CDR3 reads CASSFGGRAGELFF. CDR3 nucleotides: TGTGCCAGCAGCTTCGGGGGGCGAGCCGGGGAGCTGTTTTTT. Filled out from reference TRBV11-3 and TRBJ2-2, the complete variable domain reads EAGVVQSPRYKIIEKKQPVAFWCNPISGHNTLYWYLQNLGQGPELLIRYENEEAVDDSQLPKDRFSAERLKGVDSTLKIQPAELGDSAVYLCASSFGGRAGELFFGEGSRLTVL.

A few counts support this clonotype. The rearrangement links TRBV12-3 or TRBV12-4 to TRBJ2-1; 7 bases are shared with TRBD2. The CDR3 consists of 13 residues. Trimming removed 10 bases from V and 9 bases from J; junction bases left unmatched: 12. Here the CDR3 DNA reads TGTGCCAACCCGCGGGAGAGCTTTTGTGAGCAGTTCTTC. Its translation is CANPRESFCEQFF.

The CDR3 region is CASSESPSGGVTDTQYF. The CDR3 DNA reads TGTGCCAGCAGTGAATCCCCCAGCGGGGGGGTAACAGATACGCAGTATTTT. The chain has TRBV2 and TRBJ2-3; TRBD2 agrees at 10 bases. Germline values: CDR1 SNHLY, CDR2 FYNNEI. Germline trimming cut 2 bases from V and 3 bases from J; bases unmatched to any gene: 8. The CDR3 extends over 17 amino acids.

The chain has TRBV12-3 or TRBV12-4 and TRBJ1-2; possibly TRBD1 for D (6 bases). The ends were cut back, 1 base at V and 7 bases at J, with 16 bases in the middle. The CDR3 is 15 amino acids. The CDR3 sequence: CASSLGQGIRGGYTF. CDR3 nucleotide sequence: TGTGCCAGCAGTTTAGGGCAGGGGATCCGTGGTGGCTACACCTTC.

V usage is TRBV11-3 and J usage is TRBJ2-2; TRBD1 aligns across 8 bases. This CDR3 comprises 14 residues. J lost 7 bases, V lost 6 bases, and 7 bases had no gene match. Per the germline V gene, CDR1 is SGHNT and CDR2 is YENEEA. CDR3 protein: CASRDQQGVGELFF. The DNA for the CDR3 is TGTGCCAGCAGAGATCAACAGGGGGTCGGGGAGCTGTTTTTT.

In DNA form, the CDR3 reads TGTGCCACCAACAGGGGGGATAGGAATGAGCAGTTCTTC. This gives the protein CATNRGDRNEQFF. This chain uses TRBV24-1 with TRBJ2-1; 8 nucleotides align to TRBD1. Per germline, CDR1 KGHDR and CDR2 SFDVKD. Unmatched junction bases numbered 6, after V lost 8 bases and J lost 7 bases. The CDR3 is made up of 13 amino acids.

This chain's CDR3 is CATSDSKGIQPQHF. As DNA, the CDR3 is TGTGCCACCAGTGATTCAAAGGGCATTCAGCCCCAGCATTTT. The V and J genes are TRBV24-1 and TRBJ1-5; D gene ambiguous. Germline V gene sequence: CDR1 KGHDR, CDR2 SFDVKD. The CDR3 covers 14 residues. Trimming removed 2 bases at V and 6 bases at J, with 10 bases between.

This clonotype appeared a few times. This chain joins TRBV4-1 and TRBJ2-2; D not resolved. Germline CDR1 is MGHRA and CDR2 is YSYEKL. This CDR3 region has 14 residues. The germline V and J ends were trimmed by 4 bases and 1 base, with 7 bases remaining between them. The CDR3 nucleotides are TGCGCCAGCAGCCTATTTAGGAACACCGGGGAGCTGTTTTTT. Translated: CASSLFRNTGELFF.

The CDR3 DNA reads as TGTGCCAGCAGCCGTAGTGGGGGGGCCCGGGAGACCCAGTACTTC. Amino acid sequence: CASSRSGGARETQYF. This rearrangement joins TRBV7-9 to TRBJ2-5, with D perhaps matching TRBD2 (7 bases). CDR1 SEHNR and CDR2 FQNEAQ come from the germline V gene (reference sequence). The CDR3 loop spans 15 amino acids. Trimming stripped 5 bases from V and 5 bases from J, with 18 bases between.

The chain uses TRBV10-3 and TRBJ1-2; D possibly corresponds to TRBD1 (5 bases). The CDR3 contains 20 residues. Trimming took off 0 bases at V and 6 bases at J, with 29 bases between the two ends. Germline lookup yields CDR1 ENHRY and CDR2 SYGVKD. CDR3 sequence (DNA): TGTGCCATCAGTGAGTCTGCGGGGGAGCGTGTATTGTTGCCAAGGGATGGCTACACCTTC. It translates to CAISESAGERVLLPRDGYTF.

J is TRBJ1-5 and V is TRBV12-3 or TRBV12-4; tentative D call: TRBD1 (6 bases). The CDR3 contains 15 residues. The V end was cut by 1 base, the J end by 6 bases, with 13 bases between. CDR3 loop: CASSLDRESGQPQHF. CDR3 nucleotides: TGTGCCAGCAGTTTAGACAGGGAGAGCGGTCAGCCCCAGCATTTT.

The V and J genes are TRBV6-4 and TRBJ2-1; D is unresolved. Germline V gives CDR1 MRHNA, CDR2 SNTAGT. V gave up 10 bases and J gave up 10 bases, with 23 bases separating them. The CDR3 length is 14 residues. This chain's CDR3 is CATTPPHRTPEQFF. CDR3 DNA sequence: TGTGCCACCACGCCCCCGCATCGCACCCCCGAGCAGTTCTTC.

V gene TRBV9 combines with J gene TRBJ2-2, with 12 positions matching TRBD2. The CDR3 extends over 16 amino acids. The J segment lost 3 bases and the V segment lost 2 bases, leaving 2 bases of the junction unmatched. CDR1 is SGDLS, CDR2 YYNGEE, per germline. CDR3 loop: CASSVRLAGDTGELFF. In DNA form, the CDR3 reads TGTGCCAGCAGCGTCAGACTAGCGGGAGACACCGGGGAGCTGTTTTTT.

This clonotype was counted only a few times. The V call is TRBV19, the J call TRBJ2-7, with D perhaps matching TRBD1 (6 bases). CDR3 size: 16 residues. Germline V gene data show CDR1 as LNHDA and CDR2 as SQIVND (reference sequence). Trimming left V 0 bases short and J 0 bases short, with 12 bases between. The CDR3 bases are TGTGCCAGTAGTATAGATCCTACAGGGAGCTCCTACGAGCAGTACTTC. It translates to CASSIDPTGSSYEQYF.

This clonotype was counted a few times. This chain joins TRBV7-2 and TRBJ2-3, with D perhaps TRBD1 or TRBD2 (5 bases each). From germline, CDR1 is SGHTA and CDR2 FQGNSA. The CDR3 is made up of 16 amino acids. The ends were cut back, 5 bases at V and 6 bases at J, with 21 bases in the middle. The CDR3 coding sequence is TGTGCCAGCAGCAAGACGGACTCGCGGTCAGGGGATACGCAGTATTTT. It translates to CASSKTDSRSGDTQYF.

The table lists this clonotype with a count of one. The chain carries TRBV20-1 and TRBJ2-1, with 15 bases lining up with TRBD2. V shed 1 base and J 5 bases; nucleotides not matched to a gene: 6. CDR3 length: 17 residues. CDR1 and CDR2 from the germline V gene are DFQATT and SNEGSKA (reference sequence). CDR3 residues: CSARAYGLAGGDNEQFF. In DNA form, the CDR3 reads TGCAGTGCTAGAGCCTATGGACTAGCGGGAGGGGACAATGAGCAGTTCTTC.

This chain joins TRBV13 and TRBJ2-6; D is perhaps TRBD2 (5 bases). CDR1 PRHDT and CDR2 FYEKMQ come from the germline V gene (reference sequence). The CDR3 sequence is 15 residues long. V gave up 2 bases and J gave up 2 bases, with 7 bases separating them. This CDR3 is CASSLLGTGANVLTF. CDR3 DNA sequence: TGTGCCAGCAGCTTACTCGGGACTGGGGCCAACGTCCTGACTTTC. The variable domain in full, with the rest retrieved from reference TRBV13 and TRBJ2-6, is AAGVIQSPRHLIKEKRETATLKCYPIPRHDTVYWYQQGPGQDPQFLISFYEKMQSDKGSIPDRFSAQQFSDYHSELNMSSLELGDSALYFCASSLLGTGANVLTFGAGSRLTVL.

This chain links TRBV18 with TRBJ2-7, with no clear D. V gave up 1 base and J gave up 6 bases, with 10 bases separating them. The CDR3 runs to 13 residues. Germline assignment: CDR1 KGHSH and CDR2 LQKENI. The CDR3 DNA reads as TGTGCCAGCTCACCACAGGCACAACGCGAGCAGTACTTC. Amino acid sequence: CASSPQAQREQYF.

CDR3 sequence (DNA): TGTGCCACCTCCGGACAGGGGGAGGATACGCAGTATTTT. The encoded protein is CATSGQGEDTQYF. J is TRBJ2-3 and V is TRBV10-3; TRBD1 agrees at 10 bases. Germline CDR1 is ENHRY and CDR2 is SYGVKD. The CDR3 sequence is 13 residues long. With 10 bases clipped from V and 6 bases from J, the junction kept 7 bases outside the gene matches.

The DNA of the CDR3 is TGTGCCATCAGTGAGTCAGGTGCGAATACGCAGTATTTT. It translates to CAISESGANTQYF. The chain is built from TRBV10-3 and TRBJ2-3; D not certain. Germline V CDR1 and CDR2: ENHRY, SYGVKD. V shed 0 bases and J shed 7 bases, with 8 bases lying between them. This CDR3 is built from 13 residues.

The CDR3 loop is CASSLDRGEDEQYF. DNA for the CDR3: TGTGCCAGCAGTCTTGACAGGGGAGAGGACGAGCAGTACTTC. The chain uses TRBV6-2 or TRBV6-3 and TRBJ2-7; TRBD1 aligns across 8 bases. This CDR3 is 14 amino acids long. From germline, CDR1 is MNHEY and CDR2 SVGEGT. V shed 5 bases and J 5 bases; nucleotides not matched to a gene: 8.

The genes are TRBV6-6 and TRBJ1-1; D gene uncertain. In germline, CDR1 is MNHNY, CDR2 SVGAGI (reference sequence). The CDR3 is made up of 15 amino acids. Trimming pared 4 bases from V and 5 bases from J, leaving 17 bases between. The CDR3 DNA is TGTGCCAGCAGTTTCACCATAGCTTTAGATACTGAAGCTTTCTTT. This gives the protein CASSFTIALDTEAFF.